This is a list of T cell receptor beta chains from one sample in a study of cytomegalovirus exposure and HLA in healthy donors. TCRdb keeps only in-frame clones here, not all; method: immunoSEQ multiplex PCR. Of tens of thousands of clones in the sample, just over 85% were seen once. The sequenced sample was PBMCs. All receptors come from a woman in her thirties in good health and CMV-seronegative. Both conserved end residues are trimmed from each CDR3.

j_call	v_call	cdr3_aa
TRBJ2-5	TRBV4-1	ASSQSSGLADQETQY
TRBJ2-7	TRBV7-2	ASSFAIAGGPREQY
TRBJ1-4	TRBV28	ASSAGTGVEKLF
TRBJ1-1	TRBV20-1	SARDLSKAF
TRBJ1-1	TRBV5-1	ASSFGTGGAGTEAF
TRBJ2-6	TRBV5-4	VSSYSTRTGANVLT
TRBJ2-2	TRBV30	AWSVGPGELF
TRBJ1-1	TRBV6-5	ASRADRVTEAF
TRBJ1-2	TRBV27	ASSPTGLGGYT
TRBJ2-5	TRBV4-3	ASSQDGGRPQETQY
TRBJ2-1	TRBV6-6	ASSYSPGGAHNEQF
TRBJ2-7	TRBV18	ASSPKAGTGLYEQY
TRBJ1-5	TRBV28	ASRSGNQPQH
TRBJ2-7	TRBV4-1	ASSQAQGWGSYEQY
TRBJ2-7	TRBV7-9	ASSSTGTITYEQY
TRBJ2-2	TRBV6-4	ASSESVSGTNTGELF
TRBJ2-7	TRBV6-1	ASRDRGYEQY
TRBJ2-7	TRBV28	ASTKLAGSYEQY
TRBJ2-1	TRBV6-4	ASSDSGGVGNEQF
TRBJ1-5	TRBV19	ASSIGQGGPQH
TRBJ2-5	TRBV28	ASSFVEQGDQETQY
TRBJ2-1	TRBV5-4	ASSLPSGSSYNEQF
TRBJ1-3	TRBV27	ASSLGQGVAGNTIY
TRBJ2-7	TRBV28	ASTRLAGDEQY
TRBJ1-2	TRBV27	ASSLTGTGGVYGYT
TRBJ2-3	TRBV5-1	ASSPGLSDTQY
TRBJ2-6	TRBV14	ASSRPGQGTSGANVLT
TRBJ2-7	TRBV6-6	ASTQLSTGGGYEQY
TRBJ1-2	TRBV6-5	ASSYSDRPYGYT
TRBJ1-2	TRBV27	ASRQGAGYGYT
TRBJ2-7	TRBV5-4	ASRDGTGRNEQY
TRBJ2-7	TRBV30	AWSGGNYIGRAPRYEQY
TRBJ2-6	TRBV6-5	ASRPGSGANVLT
TRBJ2-3	TRBV30	AWSRGTDTQY
TRBJ2-2	TRBV2	ILGLNTGELF
TRBJ1-1	TRBV29-1	STRVGGTEAF
TRBJ2-4	TRBV28	ASTPGTYLAKNIQY
TRBJ1-1	TRBV6-5	ASSYVGGGVTEAF
TRBJ1-5	TRBV19	ASGKGGDSNQPQH
TRBJ2-6	TRBV7-2	ASSPRTAGANVLT
TRBJ2-3	TRBV9	ASSEKRESTDTQY
TRBJ1-2	TRBV5-1	ASSGQATHGYT
TRBJ2-5	TRBV7-8	ASSRSGPGRETQY
TRBJ2-7	TRBV15	ATSRDGPRTDEQY
TRBJ2-7	TRBV13	ASSLGTEIRITYEQY
TRBJ2-2	TRBV29-1	SVEATSGSTGELF
TRBJ2-3	TRBV7-7	ASSFGGGTDTQY
TRBJ2-1	TRBV15	ATSQGQEYNEQF